This note documents a single T cell receptor beta chain sequence. Researchers processed graft tissue to release intraepithelial and lamina propria lymphocytes. This sample is drawn from a study of graft-versus-host responses after intestinal transplantation. Study summary: Each transplant was multivisceral, liver-intestinal, or isolated intestinal. Among the recipients, all got anti-thymocyte globulin induction and then tacrolimus and steroids for around three years.

Libraries were prepared by immunoSEQ multiplex PCR; TCRdb keeps only in-frame clonotypes and omits some of them. This table has 15,000 to 20,000 clones, 82% appearing once. The material sequenced was ileum tissue, taken 17 days after transplant. The receptor was derived from a human patient who received an intestinal transplant, so some T cells may come from the graft donor.

In DNA, the CDR3 is TGTGCCAGCCCCGGCTACCGAGAGGGTACATACGAGCAGTACTTC. Translation gives CASPGYREGTYEQYF. The chain combines TRBV21-1 with TRBJ2-7; the table calls TRBD2, which could not be checked here. TRBV21-1 is noted as a pseudogene. CDR3 length: 15 residues.